This T cell receptor (beta chain) was sequenced during a study of shared clonotypes between healthy human individuals. Across the whole study: Per-donor plates numbered three CD4 naive, three CD4 memory, two CD8 naive and one CD8 memory. Study conclusions and caveats: The represented genetic and exposure-history diversity was limited by the small number of donors.

The CDR3 contains 17 residues. CDR1 and CDR2 from the germline V gene are WSHSY and SAAADI. The V gene end was trimmed by 3 bases and the J gene end by 2 bases; junction bases not matched to a gene: 7. Sequencing used immunoSEQ multiplex PCR; TCRdb keeps in-frame clones, though not all of them. The sample consists of roughly 1,800,000 clones, over 85% of them appearing once. Terminally differentiated effector memory CD45RA+ cells were excluded by CCR7 positive selection of CD45RO-negative cells. The healthy adult donors were HIV-negative and reported no recent acute infections or vaccinations. All the donors were Caucasian adults who lived in Nashville, Tennessee. A word on this clone: Its antigen is unidentified.

Material for sequencing was naive CD8+ T cells sorted from blood. V gene TRBV10-2 combines with J gene TRBJ2-7; 13 bases map to TRBD2. This receptor was taken from a man younger than 35 in good health. The CDR3 here is CASSDRLAGGIPYEQYF. As DNA, the CDR3 is TGCGCCAGCAGTGATAGACTAGCGGGAGGCATCCCCTACGAGCAGTACTTC.